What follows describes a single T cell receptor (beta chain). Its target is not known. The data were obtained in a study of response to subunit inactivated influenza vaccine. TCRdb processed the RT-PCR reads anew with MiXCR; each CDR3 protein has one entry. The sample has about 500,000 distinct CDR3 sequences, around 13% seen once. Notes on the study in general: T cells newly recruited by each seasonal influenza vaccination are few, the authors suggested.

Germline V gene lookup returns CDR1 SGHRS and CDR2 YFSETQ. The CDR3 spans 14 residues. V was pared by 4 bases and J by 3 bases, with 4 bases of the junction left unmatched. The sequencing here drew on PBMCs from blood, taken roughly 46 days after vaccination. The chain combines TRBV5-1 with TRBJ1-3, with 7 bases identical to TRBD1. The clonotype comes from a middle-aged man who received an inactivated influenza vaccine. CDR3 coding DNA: TGCGCCAGCAGCATGACAGGGTATGGAAACACCATATATTTT. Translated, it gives CASSMTGYGNTIYF.